This T cell receptor (beta chain) was profiled in a study of cytomegalovirus exposure and HLA in healthy donors. 13 Jbeta primers and 60 Vbeta primers were used for the PCR. Clones were read by immunoSEQ multiplex PCR, and TCRdb kept only the in-frame ones, dropping some. The sample's table shows about 130,000 clones. The CDR3 is 17 residues long. Germline V gives CDR1 KGHSH, CDR2 LQKENI. Trimming cost V 7 bases and J 5 bases; bases outside gene matches: 15. This receptor was identified in a man younger than 35 in good health and CMV-seronegative. The chain is built from TRBV18 and TRBJ2-5; 11 nucleotides match TRBD2. Sample: PBMCs. The DNA for the CDR3 is TGTGCCAGCTTCTTAGCGGGAGGGCCAATGCGGTCGGAGACCCAGTACTTC. Protein: CASFLAGGPMRSETQYF. Variable domain in full (rest from reference TRBV18 and TRBJ2-5): NAGVMQNPRHLVRRRGQEARLRCSPMKGHSHVYWYRQLPEEGLKFMVYLQKENIIDESGMPKERFSAEFPKEGPSILRIQQVVRGDSAAYFCASFLAGGPMRSETQYFGPGTRLLVL.